This T cell receptor beta chain comes out of a study of blood T cell repertoires in COVID-19. Study-wide context: Italy, Spain and the United States were the sources of the convalescent and acute COVID-19 samples. T cells, B-cell-depleted T cells, or PBMCs supplied cDNA or gDNA.

Per the authors' pipeline: Amplified reference gene primers provided the basis for estimating nucleated cell counts. The method was immunoSEQ multiplex PCR; TCRdb's version includes in-frame clones alone and lacks a portion of them. V, J and clone size reflect that table, while D and trimming were determined from the DNA. The table includes roughly 230,000 clones, 90% detected once. CDR1 is SEHNR, CDR2 FQNEAQ, per germline (reference sequence). V lost 0 bases and J lost 2, with 7 bases in between. This CDR3 contains 14 residues. Only a few counts were recorded for this clone. This chain connects TRBV7-9 to TRBJ1-1, with unresolved D. This clonotype was sampled from a woman in her fifties or sixties with COVID-19, enrolled during active disease. The source material was peripheral blood. DNA for the CDR3: TGTGCCAGCAGCTTAGCACGGTTTAACACTGAAGCTTTCTTT. Encoded protein: CASSLARFNTEAFF.